This T cell receptor (beta chain) was recovered during a study of cytomegalovirus exposure and HLA in healthy donors. General study points: The classifier was said to identify cytomegalovirus status with high specificity and sensitivity. Donors belonging to an Asian-associated ancestry cluster reportedly showed fewer N-insertions in productive TCRs than the 666-donor mean, according to what a later analysis found.

The PCR contained 60 Vbeta and 13 Jbeta primers. Only in-frame clones appear in the TCRdb table, and some are missing; sequencing was by immunoSEQ multiplex PCR. The sample holds under 150,000 clones, about 72% seen once. These donors, healthy bone marrow donors, were studied. This CDR3 contains 14 residues. Between the trimmed V and J ends, which lost 3 bases and 0 bases, there was a span of 8 bases. CDR1 is MNHEY, CDR2 SMNVEV, per germline (reference sequence). A word on this clone: The antigen is undetermined.

This sequence joins TRBV27 and TRBJ1-1; tentative D call: TRBD1 (6 bases). The material sequenced was PBMCs. The receptor's source is a middle-aged man in good health and CMV-seronegative. The CDR3 sequence: CASSFQGMNTEAFF. CDR3 in DNA: TGTGCCAGCAGTTTCCAGGGGATGAACACTGAAGCTTTCTTT.